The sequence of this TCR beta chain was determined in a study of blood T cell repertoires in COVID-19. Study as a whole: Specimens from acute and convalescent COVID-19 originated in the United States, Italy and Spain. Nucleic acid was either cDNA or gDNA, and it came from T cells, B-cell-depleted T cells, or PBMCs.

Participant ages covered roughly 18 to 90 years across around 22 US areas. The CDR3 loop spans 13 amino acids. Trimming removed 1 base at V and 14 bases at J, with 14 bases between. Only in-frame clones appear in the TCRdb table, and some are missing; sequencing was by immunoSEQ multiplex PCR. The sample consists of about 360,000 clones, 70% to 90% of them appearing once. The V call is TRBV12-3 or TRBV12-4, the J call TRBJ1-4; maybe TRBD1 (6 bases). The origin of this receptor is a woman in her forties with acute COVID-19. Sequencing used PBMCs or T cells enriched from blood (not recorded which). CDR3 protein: CASSLVDKGHLFF. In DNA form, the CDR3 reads TGTGCCAGCAGTTTAGTGGATAAGGGACATCTGTTTTTT.